What follows are 3 T cell receptor beta chains derived from one specimen sequenced in a study of blood T cell repertoires in COVID-19. Assay used: immunoSEQ multiplex PCR; TCRdb lists only in-frame clones, some missing. In the table there are more than 350,000 clones, over 75% of which are singletons. Material: PBMCs or T cells enriched from blood (not recorded which). Receptor source: a woman aged 18 to 35 who had been exposed to COVID-19.

The V call is TRBV2, the J call TRBJ1-5; 12 nucleotides match TRBD1. CDR1 and CDR2 from the germline V gene are SNHLY and FYNNEI. V gave up 4 bases and J gave up 0 bases; unmatched junction bases: 7. The CDR3 has 18 amino acids. CDR3 protein: CASSVRDRGRFSNQPQHF. In nucleotides, the CDR3 is TGTGCCAGCAGTGTACGGGACAGGGGGCGTTTTAGCAATCAGCCCCAGCATTTT.

In DNA, the CDR3 is TGTGCCAGCAGTTTAGCCGGAGGCTACCGGAATACCCAGTACTTC. Its translation: CASSLAGGYRNTQYF. The chain combines TRBV28 with TRBJ2-5; tentatively, D is TRBD2 (5 bases). The CDR3 has 15 amino acids. Germline CDR1 MDHEN, CDR2 SYDVKM. The germline V and J ends were trimmed by 2 bases and 8 bases, with 18 bases remaining between them.

The chain recombines TRBV10-2 with TRBJ2-5, with 12 bases that match TRBD2. The CDR3 length is 14 residues. Germline lookup yields CDR1 WSHSY and CDR2 SAAADI. V lost 7 bases, J lost 5 bases, and 5 bases stayed unmatched. The CDR3 region has the DNA TGCGCCAGCACTGGAACTAGCGGGAGGGAGACCCAGTACTTC. Translation gives CASTGTSGRETQYF.